The TCR beta chain described here comes from a study of OX40 agonist ivuxolimab in advanced cancers. Whole-study context: A mean age of roughly 62 years, range about 23 to 90, was recorded, and approximately 80% were male.

Assay used: immunoSEQ multiplex PCR; TCRdb lists only in-frame clones, some missing. The table lists roughly 86,000 clones, roughly 90% of them singletons. The clonotype was recovered from an adult with an advanced solid tumor such as melanoma, head and neck, liver or kidney cancer. This specimen consisted of CD4+ or CD8+ T cells sorted from blood, obtained in a trial of the OX40 agonist ivuxolimab.

The CDR3 sequence is CSAGDRNQPQHF. The DNA of the CDR3 is TGCAGCGCGGGGGACAGGAATCAGCCCCAGCATTTT. This sequence joins TRBV29-1 and TRBJ1-5; TRBD1 matches 8 bases. V gave up 7 bases and J gave up 4 bases; unmatched junction bases: 3. The CDR3 has 12 residues. Per germline, CDR1 SQVTM and CDR2 ANQGSEA.